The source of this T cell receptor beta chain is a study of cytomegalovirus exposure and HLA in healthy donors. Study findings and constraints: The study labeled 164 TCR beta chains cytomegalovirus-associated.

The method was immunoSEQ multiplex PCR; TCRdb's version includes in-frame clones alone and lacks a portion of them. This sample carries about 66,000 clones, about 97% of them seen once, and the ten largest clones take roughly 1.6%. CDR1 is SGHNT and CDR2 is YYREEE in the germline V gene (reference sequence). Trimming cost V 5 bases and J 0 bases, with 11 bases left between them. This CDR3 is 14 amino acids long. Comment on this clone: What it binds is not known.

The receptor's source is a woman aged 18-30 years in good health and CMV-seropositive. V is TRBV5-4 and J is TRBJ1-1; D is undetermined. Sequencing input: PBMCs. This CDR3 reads CASSSETMNTEAFF. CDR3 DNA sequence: TGTGCCAGCAGTTCCGAGACAATGAACACTGAAGCTTTCTTT.